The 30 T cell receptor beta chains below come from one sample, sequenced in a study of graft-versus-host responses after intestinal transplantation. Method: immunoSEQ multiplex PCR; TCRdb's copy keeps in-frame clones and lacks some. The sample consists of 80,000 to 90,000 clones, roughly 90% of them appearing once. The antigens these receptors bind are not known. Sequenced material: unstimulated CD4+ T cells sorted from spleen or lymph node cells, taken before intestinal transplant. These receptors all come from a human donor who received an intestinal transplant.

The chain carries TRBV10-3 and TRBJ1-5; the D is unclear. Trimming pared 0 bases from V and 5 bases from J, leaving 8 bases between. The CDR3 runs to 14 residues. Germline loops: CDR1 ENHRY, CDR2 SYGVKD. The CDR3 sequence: CAISESIGDQPQHF. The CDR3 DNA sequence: TGTGCCATCAGTGAGTCGATCGGGGATCAGCCCCAGCATTTT.

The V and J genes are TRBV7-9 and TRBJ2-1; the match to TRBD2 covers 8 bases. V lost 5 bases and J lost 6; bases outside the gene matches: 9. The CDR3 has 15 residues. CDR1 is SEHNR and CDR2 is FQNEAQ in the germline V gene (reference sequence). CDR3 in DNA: TGTGCCAGCAGCCGAATTCGGGGGGGCCCCAATGAGCAGTTCTTC. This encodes CASSRIRGGPNEQFF.

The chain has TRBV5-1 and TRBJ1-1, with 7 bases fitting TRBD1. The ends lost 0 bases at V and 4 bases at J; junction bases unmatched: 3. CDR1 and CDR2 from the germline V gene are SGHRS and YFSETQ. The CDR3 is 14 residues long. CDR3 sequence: CASSLGQGGTEAFF. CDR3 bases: TGCGCCAGCAGCTTGGGCCAGGGGGGCACTGAAGCTTTCTTT.

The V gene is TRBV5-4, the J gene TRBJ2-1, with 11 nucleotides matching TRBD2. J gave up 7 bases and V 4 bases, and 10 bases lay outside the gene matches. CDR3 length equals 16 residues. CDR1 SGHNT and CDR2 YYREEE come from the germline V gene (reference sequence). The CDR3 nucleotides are TGTGCCAGCAGCGCCGCGACTAGCGGGGTAGGTAATGAGCAGTTCTTC. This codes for CASSAATSGVGNEQFF.

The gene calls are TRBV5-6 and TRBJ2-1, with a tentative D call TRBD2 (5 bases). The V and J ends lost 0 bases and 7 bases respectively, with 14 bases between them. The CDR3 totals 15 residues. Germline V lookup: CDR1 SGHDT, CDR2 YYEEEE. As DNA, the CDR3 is TGTGCCAGCAGCTTGGCCGTTTTATTAGCGAATGAGCAGTTCTTC. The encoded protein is CASSLAVLLANEQFF.

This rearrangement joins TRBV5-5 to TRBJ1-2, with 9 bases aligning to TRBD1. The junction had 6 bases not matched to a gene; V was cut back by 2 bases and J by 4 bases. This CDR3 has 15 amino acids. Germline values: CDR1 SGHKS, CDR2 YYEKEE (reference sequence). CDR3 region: CASSLQGALTYGYTF. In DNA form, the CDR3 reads TGTGCCAGCAGCTTACAGGGGGCACTTACCTATGGCTACACCTTC.

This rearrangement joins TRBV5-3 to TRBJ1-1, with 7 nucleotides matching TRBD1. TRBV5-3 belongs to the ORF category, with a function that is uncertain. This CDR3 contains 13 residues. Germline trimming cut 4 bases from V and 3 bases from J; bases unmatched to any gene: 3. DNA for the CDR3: TGTGCCAGAAGCCCCGACAGGGACACTGAAGCTTTCTTT. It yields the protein CARSPDRDTEAFF.

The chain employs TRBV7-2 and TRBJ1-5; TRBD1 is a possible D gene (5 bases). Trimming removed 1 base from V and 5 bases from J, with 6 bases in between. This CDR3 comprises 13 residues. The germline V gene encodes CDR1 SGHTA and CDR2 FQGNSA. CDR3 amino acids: CASSLEGHQPQHF. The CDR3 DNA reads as TGTGCCAGCAGCTTAGAGGGGCATCAGCCCCAGCATTTT.

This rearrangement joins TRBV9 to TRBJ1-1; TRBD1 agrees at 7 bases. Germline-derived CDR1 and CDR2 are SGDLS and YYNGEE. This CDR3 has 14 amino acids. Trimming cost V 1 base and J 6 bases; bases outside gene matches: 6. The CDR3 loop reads CASSVREGASEAFF. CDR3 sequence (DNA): TGTGCCAGCAGCGTACGGGAGGGGGCGTCTGAAGCTTTCTTT.

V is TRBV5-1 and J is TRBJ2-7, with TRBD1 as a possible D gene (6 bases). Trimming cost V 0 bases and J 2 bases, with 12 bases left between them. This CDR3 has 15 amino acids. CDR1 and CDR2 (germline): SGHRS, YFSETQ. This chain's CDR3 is CASSLAVRGPYEQYF. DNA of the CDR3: TGCGCCAGCAGCTTGGCCGTCAGGGGCCCCTACGAGCAGTACTTC.

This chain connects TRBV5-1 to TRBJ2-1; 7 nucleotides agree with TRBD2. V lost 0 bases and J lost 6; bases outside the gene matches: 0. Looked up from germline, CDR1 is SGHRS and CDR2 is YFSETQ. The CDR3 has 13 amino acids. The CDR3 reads CASSLGLANEQFF. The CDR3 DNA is TGCGCCAGCAGCTTGGGACTAGCCAATGAGCAGTTCTTC.

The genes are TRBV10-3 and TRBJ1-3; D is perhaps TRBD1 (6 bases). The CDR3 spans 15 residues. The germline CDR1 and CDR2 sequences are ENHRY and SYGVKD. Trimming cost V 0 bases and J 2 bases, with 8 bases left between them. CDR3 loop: CAISESPGAGNTIYF. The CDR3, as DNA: TGTGCCATCAGTGAGTCCCCAGGGGCTGGAAACACCATATATTTT.

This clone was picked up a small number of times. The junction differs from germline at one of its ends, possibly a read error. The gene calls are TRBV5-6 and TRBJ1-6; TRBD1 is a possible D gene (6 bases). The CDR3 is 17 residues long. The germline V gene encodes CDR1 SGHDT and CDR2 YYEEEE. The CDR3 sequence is CASSFRGASSSNSPLHF. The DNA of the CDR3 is TGTGCCAGCAGCTTCCGGGGGGCTTCGTCCTCTAATTCACCCCTCCACTTT.

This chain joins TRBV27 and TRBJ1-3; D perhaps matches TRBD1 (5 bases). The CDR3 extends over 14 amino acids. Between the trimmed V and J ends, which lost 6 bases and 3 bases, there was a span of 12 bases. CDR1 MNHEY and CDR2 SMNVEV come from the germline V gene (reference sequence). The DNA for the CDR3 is TGTGCCAGCAGGGCCCTCGGGGGTGGAAACACCATATATTTT. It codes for CASRALGGGNTIYF.

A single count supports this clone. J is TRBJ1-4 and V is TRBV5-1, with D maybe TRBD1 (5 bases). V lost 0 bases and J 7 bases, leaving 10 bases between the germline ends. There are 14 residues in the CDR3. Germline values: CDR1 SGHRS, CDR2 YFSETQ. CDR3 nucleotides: TGCGCCAGCAGCTTGGTGTTGGGGGGTGAAAAACTGTTTTTT. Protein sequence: CASSLVLGGEKLFF. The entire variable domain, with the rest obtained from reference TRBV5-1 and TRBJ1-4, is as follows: KAGVTQTPRYLIKTRGQQVTLSCSPISGHRSVSWYQQTPGQGLQFLFEYFSETQRNKGNFPGRFSGRQFSNSRSEMNVSTLELGDSALYLCASSLVLGGEKLFFGSGTQLSVL.

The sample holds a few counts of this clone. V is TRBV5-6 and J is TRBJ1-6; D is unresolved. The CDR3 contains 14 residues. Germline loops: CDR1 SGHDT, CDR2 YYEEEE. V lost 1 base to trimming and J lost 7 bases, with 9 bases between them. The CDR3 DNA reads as TGTGCCAGCAGCTTGCGGGTACCCAATTCACCCCTCCACTTT. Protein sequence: CASSLRVPNSPLHF. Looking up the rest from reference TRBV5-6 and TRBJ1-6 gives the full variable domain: DAGVTQSPTHLIKTRGQQVTLRCSPKSGHDTVSWYQQALGQGPQFIFQYYEEEERQRGNFPDRFSGHQFPNYSSELNVNALLLGDSALYLCASSLRVPNSPLHFGNGTRLTVT.

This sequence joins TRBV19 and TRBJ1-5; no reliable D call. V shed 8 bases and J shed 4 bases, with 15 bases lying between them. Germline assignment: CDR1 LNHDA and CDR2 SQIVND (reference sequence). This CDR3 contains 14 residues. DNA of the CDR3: TGTGCCAGTCATCCCCCAGGAATTAATCAGCCCCAGCATTTT. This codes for CASHPPGINQPQHF.

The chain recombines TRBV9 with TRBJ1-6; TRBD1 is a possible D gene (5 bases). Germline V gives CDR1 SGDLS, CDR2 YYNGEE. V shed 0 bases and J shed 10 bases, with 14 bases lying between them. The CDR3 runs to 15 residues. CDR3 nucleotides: TGTGCCAGCAGCGTAGAGCCAGGGCTAGGGTCACCCCTCCACTTT. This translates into CASSVEPGLGSPLHF.

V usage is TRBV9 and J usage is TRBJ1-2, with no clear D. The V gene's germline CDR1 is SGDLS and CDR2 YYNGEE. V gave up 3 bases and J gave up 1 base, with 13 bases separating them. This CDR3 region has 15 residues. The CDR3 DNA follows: TGTGCCAGCAGCGCCGGACGGGGAATTAACTATGGCTACACCTTC. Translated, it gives CASSAGRGINYGYTF.

The CDR3 sequence is CASRDRQGNNQPQHF. CDR3 sequence (DNA): TGTGCCAGCAGGGACAGACAGGGCAACAATCAGCCCCAGCATTTT. The rearrangement uses TRBV2 and TRBJ1-5, with 7 bases identical to TRBD1. CDR3 length equals 15 residues. The trim removed 6 bases at V and 3 bases at J, leaving 8 bases unmatched. In germline, CDR1 is SNHLY, CDR2 FYNNEI.

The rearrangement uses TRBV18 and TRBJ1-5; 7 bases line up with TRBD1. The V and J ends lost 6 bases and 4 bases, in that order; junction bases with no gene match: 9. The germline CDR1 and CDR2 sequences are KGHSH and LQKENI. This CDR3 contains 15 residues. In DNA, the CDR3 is TGTGCCAGCTCCTCGGAGGGACAGAGGAATCAGCCCCAGCATTTT. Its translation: CASSSEGQRNQPQHF. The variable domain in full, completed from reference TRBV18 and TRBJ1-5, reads NAGVMQNPRHLVRRRGQEARLRCSPMKGHSHVYWYRQLPEEGLKFMVYLQKENIIDESGMPKERFSAEFPKEGPSILRIQQVVRGDSAAYFCASSSEGQRNQPQHFGDGTRLSIL.

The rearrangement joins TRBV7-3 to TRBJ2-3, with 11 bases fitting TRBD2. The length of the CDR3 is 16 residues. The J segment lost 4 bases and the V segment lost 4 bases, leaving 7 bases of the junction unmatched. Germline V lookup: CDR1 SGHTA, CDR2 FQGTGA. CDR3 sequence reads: CASSWGLAGGPDTQYF. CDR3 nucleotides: TGTGCCAGCAGCTGGGGGCTAGCGGGGGGCCCAGATACGCAGTATTTT.

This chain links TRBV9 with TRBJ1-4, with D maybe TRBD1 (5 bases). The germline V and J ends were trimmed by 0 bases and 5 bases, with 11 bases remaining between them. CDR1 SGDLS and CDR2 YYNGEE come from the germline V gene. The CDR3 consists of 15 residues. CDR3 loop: CASSVGGRQNEKLFF. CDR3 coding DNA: TGTGCCAGCAGCGTAGGGGGCAGGCAGAATGAAAAACTGTTTTTT.

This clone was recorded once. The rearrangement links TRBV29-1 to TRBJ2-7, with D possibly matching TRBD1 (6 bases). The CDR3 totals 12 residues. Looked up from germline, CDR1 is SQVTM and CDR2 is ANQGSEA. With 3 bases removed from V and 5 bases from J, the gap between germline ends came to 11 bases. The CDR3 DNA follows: TGCAGCGTTGACGGGAACAGGGACGAGCAGTACTTC. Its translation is CSVDGNRDEQYF.

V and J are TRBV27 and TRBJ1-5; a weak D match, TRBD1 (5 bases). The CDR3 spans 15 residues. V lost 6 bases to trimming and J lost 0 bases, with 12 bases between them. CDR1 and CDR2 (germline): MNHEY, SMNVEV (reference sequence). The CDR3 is CASRMTVISNQPQHF. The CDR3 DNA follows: TGTGCCAGCAGGATGACAGTAATTAGCAATCAGCCCCAGCATTTT.

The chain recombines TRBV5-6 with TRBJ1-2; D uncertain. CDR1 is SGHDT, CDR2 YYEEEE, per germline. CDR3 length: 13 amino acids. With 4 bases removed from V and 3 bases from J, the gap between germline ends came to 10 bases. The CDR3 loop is CASSPPRDYGYTF. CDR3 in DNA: TGTGCCAGCAGCCCGCCACGGGACTATGGCTACACCTTC.

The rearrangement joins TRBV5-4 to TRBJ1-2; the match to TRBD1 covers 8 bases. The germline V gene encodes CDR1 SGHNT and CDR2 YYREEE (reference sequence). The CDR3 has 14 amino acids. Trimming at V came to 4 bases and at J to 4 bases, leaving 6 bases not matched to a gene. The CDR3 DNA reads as TGTGCCAGCAGCCCGGACAGGGTTATCTATGGCTACACCTTC. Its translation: CASSPDRVIYGYTF.

In nucleotides, the CDR3 is TGTGCCAGCAGCTTAACCCGGACAGGGGTTCTGTTTTTT. Amino acid sequence: CASSLTRTGVLFF. The chain couples TRBV7-3 to TRBJ2-2; TRBD1 matches 9 bases. V trimming: 0 bases; J trimming: 14 bases; junction bases outside the gene matches: 4. The CDR3 loop spans 13 amino acids. Germline assignment: CDR1 SGHTA and CDR2 FQGTGA.

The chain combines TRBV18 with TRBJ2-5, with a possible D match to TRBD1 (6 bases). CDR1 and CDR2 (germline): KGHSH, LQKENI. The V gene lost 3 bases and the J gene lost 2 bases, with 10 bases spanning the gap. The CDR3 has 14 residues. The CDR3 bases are TGTGCCAGCTCACCTTCACAGGGTCAAGAGACCCAGTACTTC. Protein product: CASSPSQGQETQYF.

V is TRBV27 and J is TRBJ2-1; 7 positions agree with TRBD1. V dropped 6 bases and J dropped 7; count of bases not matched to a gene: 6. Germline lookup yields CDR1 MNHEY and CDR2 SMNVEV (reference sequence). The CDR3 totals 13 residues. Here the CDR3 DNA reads TGTGCCAGCAGGAATGACAGGGCGAATGAGCAGTTCTTC. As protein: CASRNDRANEQFF.